This T cell receptor (delta chain) is drawn from a study of gamma-delta chains in newborns, infants, children. Study background: Polyclonal expansion of innate γδ T cells after birth follows microbial exposure.

CDR1 is TSWWSYY, CDR2 QGS, per germline. The CDR3 loop spans 25 amino acids. Trimming removed 3 bases from V and 0 bases from J; junction bases left unmatched: 29. A few counts support this clone. TCRdb repeated clone calling on the reads with CATT. The sample yields about 8,300 delta-chain clones, less than 2% seen once. Sequenced: blood. The chain couples TRDV1 to TRDJ2; 9 nucleotides match TRDD3. The TCR comes from a child who was a newborn, infant or young child, either healthy, febrile or measles-vaccinated (not recorded which). This CDR3 is CALGDRLPGLPSLTGGPALTAQLFF. CDR3 nucleotide sequence: TGTGCTCTTGGGGACCGACTCCCAGGCCTTCCTTCCCTTACTGGGGGACCCGCTTTGACAGCACAACTCTTCTTT.